This note documents a single T cell receptor (beta chain) sequence. In the authors' methods: Amplification of reference gene primers provided the estimated nucleated cell counts. Produced via immunoSEQ multiplex PCR; TCRdb's table is partial and in-frame only. That table furnishes V, J and clone size, whereas the DNA furnished D and trimming. The sample lists 100,000 to 150,000 clones; about 88% were seen once. These data belong to a study of blood T cell repertoires in COVID-19. Study-wide background: Specimens from acute and convalescent COVID-19 originated in the United States, Italy and Spain. T cells, B-cell-depleted T cells, or PBMCs supplied cDNA or gDNA.

There are 15 residues in the CDR3. CDR1 and CDR2 (germline): KGHSH, LQKENI. Germline trimming cut 5 bases from V and 2 bases from J; bases unmatched to any gene: 8. The gene calls are TRBV18 and TRBJ1-2, with TRBD1 matching over 7 bases. This sequence was found in a woman at least 80 years old with acute or convalescent COVID-19. The sample consisted of peripheral blood. The CDR3 nucleotides are TGTGCCAGCTCATCACTGGACAGGAGAAACTATGGCTACACCTTC. Translation gives CASSSLDRRNYGYTF.